A single T cell receptor beta chain is shown here with its context. These data come from a study of shared T cell receptors in the human thymus. CDR3 length: 12 residues. Trimming removed 3 bases from V and 9 bases from J, with 9 bases in between. Germline V gene sequence: CDR1 LNHDA, CDR2 SQIVND (reference sequence). Data came from immunoSEQ multiplex PCR; TCRdb stores just in-frame clones and leaves some out. In the table there are around 340,000 clones, approximately 95% of which are singletons. The clonotype comes from a human donor. V gene TRBV19 combines with J gene TRBJ2-1; D is unclear. The sequencing sample was made of thymocytes. CDR3 loop: CASSIGGGEQFF. The DNA of the CDR3 is TGTGCCAGTAGTATCGGTGGCGGTGAGCAGTTCTTC. The full variable domain, its missing parts supplied by reference TRBV19 and TRBJ2-1, is DGGITQSPKYLFRKEGQNVTLSCEQNLNHDAMYWYRQDPGQGLRLIYYSQIVNDFQKGDIAEGYSVSREKKESFPLTVTSAQKNPTAFYLCASSIGGGEQFFGPGTRLTVL.